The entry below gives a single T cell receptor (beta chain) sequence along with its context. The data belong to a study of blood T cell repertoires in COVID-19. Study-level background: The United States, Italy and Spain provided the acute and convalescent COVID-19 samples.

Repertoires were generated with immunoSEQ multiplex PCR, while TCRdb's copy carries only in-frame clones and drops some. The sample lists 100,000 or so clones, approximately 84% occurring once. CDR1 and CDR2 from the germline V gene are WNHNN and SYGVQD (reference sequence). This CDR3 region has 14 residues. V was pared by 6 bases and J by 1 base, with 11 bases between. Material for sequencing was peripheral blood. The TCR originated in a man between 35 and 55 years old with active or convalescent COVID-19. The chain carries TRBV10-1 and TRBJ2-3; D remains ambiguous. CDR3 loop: CASSRYSGTDTQYF. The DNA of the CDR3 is TGCGCCAGCAGCCGGTACAGTGGCACAGATACGCAGTATTTT.